Listed below are T cell receptor beta chains from one sample, sequenced in a study of T cell responses to AZD1222 COVID-19 vaccine. Sequencing used immunoSEQ multiplex PCR; TCRdb keeps in-frame clones, though not all of them. Here the sample spans about 100,000 clones, roughly 90% being singletons. The starting material was peripheral blood, obtained on day 0 of AZD1222 vaccination. All receptors come from an adult in good health. The CDR3 runs from the conserved cysteine through the conserved F or W. D genes are given only for firm matches. Where a row states a size, it is once, few, many or the class of an expanded clone; other rows omit it.

abundance,v_gene,d_gene,j_gene,CDR3aa,CDR3nt
-,TRBV7-3,-,TRBJ1-2,CASSLTGPTGNYGYTF,TGTGCCAGCAGCTTAACAGGACCCACTGGCAACTATGGCTACACCTTC
-,TRBV28,-,TRBJ1-2,CASSLGENYGYTF,TGTGCCAGCAGTTTAGGAGAAAACTATGGCTACACCTTC
-,TRBV7-9,TRBD1,TRBJ2-1,CASSPRPGQADNEQFF,TGTGCCAGCAGCCCAAGACCGGGACAGGCAGACAATGAGCAGTTCTTC
-,TRBV30,-,TRBJ1-1,CAWSVQSNTEAFF,TGTGCCTGGAGTGTACAGAGCAACACTGAAGCTTTCTTT
-,TRBV28,-,TRBJ1-4,CASITPGRANEKLFF,TGTGCCAGCATCACCCCTGGAAGAGCTAATGAAAAACTGTTTTTT
-,TRBV5-4,TRBD2,TRBJ2-5,CASSLGTSVEETQYF,TGTGCCAGCAGCTTGGGGACTAGCGTAGAAGAGACCCAGTACTTC
-,TRBV27,-,TRBJ1-1,CASSTRRATEPEAFF,TGTGCCAGCAGTACTCGAAGGGCCACGGAACCTGAAGCTTTCTTT
-,TRBV29-1,TRBD1,TRBJ1-2,CSVPIQGAGGYTF,TGCAGCGTCCCAATACAGGGGGCGGGTGGCTACACCTTC
-,TRBV6-4,-,TRBJ1-1,CASSLRGGDTEAFF,TGTGCCAGCAGCCTACGGGGGGGAGACACTGAAGCTTTCTTT
-,TRBV11-2,TRBD2,TRBJ2-3,CASSLRLAGVTDTQYF,TGTGCCAGCAGCTTAAGGCTAGCGGGAGTGACAGATACGCAGTATTTT
-,TRBV29-1,TRBD2,TRBJ2-7,CSVEAQAGIEQYF,TGCAGCGTTGAAGCCCAAGCGGGAATCGAGCAGTACTTC
-,TRBV12-3/TRBV12-4,-,TRBJ1-5,CASSRTDNQPQHF,TGTGCCAGCAGTAGGACAGACAATCAGCCCCAGCATTTT
-,TRBV21-1,-,TRBJ2-7,CASSHGQYF,TGTGCCAGCAGCCACGGGCAGTACTTC
once,TRBV4-1,-,TRBJ2-5,CASSPEGARPVKTQYF,TGCGCCAGCAGCCCCGAGGGAGCCCGGCCAGTAAAGACCCAGTACTTC
-,TRBV7-9,-,TRBJ1-6,CASVGGSTTSPLHF,TGTGCTAGCGTCGGGGGCAGTACAACTTCACCCCTCCACTTT
-,TRBV19,-,TRBJ1-2,CASQPGENYGYTF,TGTGCCAGCCAACCAGGGGAAAACTATGGCTACACCTTC
-,TRBV12-5,-,TRBJ2-7,CASGLQPGPQSYEQYF,TGTGCTAGTGGCCTCCAGCCCGGGCCACAGTCATACGAGCAGTACTTC
-,TRBV27,-,TRBJ1-2,CASSLSTGPYGYTF,TGTGCCAGCAGTTTATCGACAGGACCCTATGGCTACACCTTC
-,TRBV6-1,-,TRBJ2-1,CASSEVAGYNEQFF,TGTGCCAGCAGTGAAGTGGCCGGCTACAATGAGCAGTTCTTC
-,TRBV27,-,TRBJ1-5,CASSPGASNQPQHF,TGTGCCAGCAGCCCGGGGGCGAGCAATCAGCCCCAGCATTTT
-,TRBV7-2,TRBD1,TRBJ1-6,CASSMTGGANSPLHF,TGTGCCAGCAGCATGACAGGGGGGGCTAATTCACCCCTCCACTTT
-,TRBV6-5,TRBD1,TRBJ1-6,CASGGTGQGYSPLHF,TGTGCCAGCGGGGGTACAGGACAGGGTTATTCACCCCTCCACTTT
-,TRBV6-1,-,TRBJ2-5,CASTEEETQYF,TGTGCCAGCACCGAGGAAGAGACCCAGTACTTC
-,TRBV14,TRBD1,TRBJ1-1,CASSQVFGQGERKAFF,TGTGCCAGCAGCCAAGTATTTGGACAGGGGGAAAGAAAAGCTTTCTTT
-,TRBV28,TRBD1,TRBJ1-2,CASSPTGTGNYGYTF,TGTGCCAGCAGCCCTACCGGGACAGGGAACTATGGCTACACCTTC
few,TRBV5-4,-,TRBJ2-1,CASSFPWGSNNEQFF,TGTGCCAGCAGCTTTCCTTGGGGTTCTAACAATGAGCAGTTCTTC
once,TRBV7-2,-,TRBJ2-1,CASTPWQGSYNEQFF,TGTGCCAGCACCCCTTGGCAGGGATCCTACAATGAGCAGTTCTTC
few,TRBV27,-,TRBJ1-2,CASSFSGLGGYTF,TGTGCCAGCAGTTTTTCGGGCCTGGGGGGCTACACCTTC
-,TRBV5-1,-,TRBJ2-3,CASSSPGADTQYF,TGCGCCAGCAGCTCCCCGGGTGCAGATACGCAGTATTTT
many,TRBV15,-,TRBJ1-6,CATGGSYNSPLHF,TGTGCCACCGGAGGGTCCTATAATTCACCCCTCCACTTT